One and the same sample provided the 5 T cell receptor beta chains below, sequenced in a study of naive and memory T cell subsets. Two oligonucleotides, mixed equimolar, formed the beta constant-region primer covering TRBC1 and TRBC2. The ligated cDNA underwent four PCR rounds using SP2 and nested alpha and beta constant-region primers. Each CDR3 protein is one row after TCRdb ran MiXCR on the UMI-ligation and nested PCR reads. The sample has tens of thousands of distinct CDR3 sequences; 9% are singletons. The specimen was naive CD8+ T cells from blood. The receptors stem from a human donor in good health.

V gene TRBV6-2 or TRBV6-3 combines with J gene TRBJ2-7, with D possibly matching TRBD1 (6 bases). The length of the CDR3 is 13 residues. The V and J ends lost 7 bases and 2 bases respectively, with 12 bases between them. CDR1 MNHEY and CDR2 SVGEGT come from the germline V gene. CDR3 DNA: TGTGCCAGCACAACAGGGAAACCCTACGAGCAGTACTTC. It is translated as CASTTGKPYEQYF.

V usage is TRBV9 and J usage is TRBJ2-7; 7 nucleotides match TRBD2. Germline V lookup: CDR1 SGDLS, CDR2 YYNGEE. V was pared by 2 bases and J by 4 bases, with 6 bases of the junction left unmatched. This CDR3 comprises 14 residues. The CDR3 sequence: CASSVGGERYEQYF. CDR3 in DNA: TGTGCCAGCAGCGTTGGGGGGGAAAGGTACGAGCAGTACTTC.

This clonotype was counted at least ten times. V usage is TRBV28 and J usage is TRBJ2-7; possible D gene TRBD2, 7 bases. Trimming took off 8 bases at V and 3 bases at J, with 20 bases between the two ends. The germline V gene encodes CDR1 MDHEN and CDR2 SYDVKM. The length of the CDR3 is 15 residues. CDR3 protein: CASLPPGGGHYEQYF. Written as DNA, the CDR3 is TGTGCCAGCCTCCCCCCTGGCGGGGGCCACTACGAGCAGTACTTC.

This clonotype came up many times. V is TRBV29-1 and J is TRBJ2-2; 7 positions agree with TRBD2. V gave up 5 bases and J gave up 0 bases; unmatched junction bases: 6. The CDR3 contains 15 residues. Germline V lookup: CDR1 SQVTM, CDR2 ANQGSEA. The CDR3 reads CSVMGGTANTGELFF. The CDR3 DNA sequence: TGCAGCGTTATGGGAGGGACCGCGAACACCGGGGAGCTGTTTTTT.

This clonotype has just a few counts. The rearrangement uses TRBV7-9 and TRBJ2-2; no firm D call. CDR1 and CDR2 (germline): SEHNR, FQNEAQ (reference sequence). The germline V and J ends were trimmed by 5 bases and 8 bases, with 21 bases remaining between them. The CDR3 spans 16 residues. In nucleotides, the CDR3 is TGTGCCAGCAGCCCGTCATCCTCACCCCGCCGGGGGGAGCTGTTTTTT. Translating gives CASSPSSSPRRGELFF.